This is a list of T cell receptor beta chains from one sample in a study of memory CD4+ T cells and cytomegalovirus serostatus. This table comes from immunoSEQ multiplex PCR, and its TCRdb copy is limited to in-frame clones, with some not included. This sample has tens of thousands of clones, with 75% to 85% found just once. The sample was memory CD4+ T cells from blood. These receptors originate from an adult in good health and CMV-seronegative. The CDR3 runs from the conserved cysteine through the conserved F or W. The order of the fields is D gene, clone size, J gene, V gene, CDR3 protein, CDR3 DNA. The D gene is left open where the match is weak. Part of the rows lack a size; the others show once, few, many or a class for expanded clones.

d_call: NA; clone_size: NA; j_call: TRBJ1-5; v_call: TRBV19; cdr3_aa: CASKDGFNQPQHF; cdr3_nt: TGTGCCAGTAAAGACGGGTTCAATCAGCCCCAGCATTTT
d_call: TRBD1; clone_size: NA; j_call: TRBJ1-1; v_call: TRBV11-1; cdr3_aa: CASSFDRVNTEAFF; cdr3_nt: TGTGCCAGCAGCTTTGACAGGGTGAACACTGAAGCTTTCTTT
d_call: NA; clone_size: NA; j_call: TRBJ1-4; v_call: TRBV5-1; cdr3_aa: CASTPDSTNEKLFF; cdr3_nt: TGCGCCAGCACCCCGGACAGTACAAATGAAAAACTGTTTTTT
d_call: NA; clone_size: NA; j_call: TRBJ2-1; v_call: TRBV11-3; cdr3_aa: CASSLDPYYNEQFF; cdr3_nt: TGTGCCAGCAGCTTAGACCCCTACTACAATGAGCAGTTCTTC
d_call: NA; clone_size: NA; j_call: TRBJ1-3; v_call: TRBV18; cdr3_aa: CASSPGRGRSGNTIYF; cdr3_nt: TGTGCCAGCTCACCGGGAAGGGGAAGGTCTGGAAACACCATATATTTT
d_call: NA; clone_size: NA; j_call: TRBJ2-2; v_call: TRBV19; cdr3_aa: CASRRQTGELFF; cdr3_nt: TGTGCCAGTCGAAGACAGACCGGGGAGCTGTTTTTT
d_call: NA; clone_size: NA; j_call: TRBJ2-1; v_call: TRBV7-9; cdr3_aa: CASATRGYNEQFF; cdr3_nt: TGTGCCAGCGCTACGCGAGGTTACAATGAGCAGTTCTTC
d_call: TRBD2; clone_size: NA; j_call: TRBJ2-3; v_call: TRBV7-8; cdr3_aa: CASSLYRLPGLAGRGTQYF; cdr3_nt: TGTGCCAGCAGCTTATATCGGTTACCGGGACTAGCGGGGAGGGGTACGCAGTATTTT
d_call: TRBD1; clone_size: once; j_call: TRBJ2-3; v_call: TRBV18; cdr3_aa: CASSPVGQGVDTQYF; cdr3_nt: TGTGCCAGCTCACCAGTCGGGCAGGGGGTGGATACGCAGTATTTT
d_call: TRBD1; clone_size: NA; j_call: TRBJ2-4; v_call: TRBV4-1; cdr3_aa: CASSQPQTGTNIQYF; cdr3_nt: TGCGCCAGCAGCCAACCTCAGACAGGGACAAACATTCAGTACTTC
d_call: NA; clone_size: NA; j_call: TRBJ1-1; v_call: TRBV5-1; cdr3_aa: CASSLQGSVGEAFF; cdr3_nt: TGCGCCAGCAGCTTACAGGGAAGCGTGGGCGAAGCTTTCTTT
d_call: NA; clone_size: NA; j_call: TRBJ1-2; v_call: TRBV7-9; cdr3_aa: CASSSRDGYGYTF; cdr3_nt: TGTGCCAGCAGCTCCCGGGACGGCTATGGCTACACCTTC
d_call: NA; clone_size: NA; j_call: TRBJ2-5; v_call: TRBV25-1; cdr3_aa: CASSEGDKRETQYF; cdr3_nt: TGTGCCAGCAGTGAAGGGGACAAGAGGGAGACCCAGTACTTC
d_call: NA; clone_size: few; j_call: TRBJ1-2; v_call: TRBV4-3; cdr3_aa: CASSRVPVNYGYTF; cdr3_nt: TGCGCCAGCAGCCGGGTGCCAGTAAACTATGGCTACACCTTC
d_call: NA; clone_size: NA; j_call: TRBJ1-2; v_call: TRBV28; cdr3_aa: CASSLDNYGYTF; cdr3_nt: TGTGCCAGCAGTTTGGACAACTATGGCTACACCTTC
d_call: TRBD2; clone_size: NA; j_call: TRBJ2-1; v_call: TRBV7-2; cdr3_aa: CASTSGGYNEQFF; cdr3_nt: TGTGCCAGCACTAGCGGGGGGTACAATGAGCAGTTCTTC
d_call: NA; clone_size: NA; j_call: TRBJ2-3; v_call: TRBV5-1; cdr3_aa: CASSFTDTQYF; cdr3_nt: TGCGCCAGCAGCTTCACAGATACGCAGTATTTT